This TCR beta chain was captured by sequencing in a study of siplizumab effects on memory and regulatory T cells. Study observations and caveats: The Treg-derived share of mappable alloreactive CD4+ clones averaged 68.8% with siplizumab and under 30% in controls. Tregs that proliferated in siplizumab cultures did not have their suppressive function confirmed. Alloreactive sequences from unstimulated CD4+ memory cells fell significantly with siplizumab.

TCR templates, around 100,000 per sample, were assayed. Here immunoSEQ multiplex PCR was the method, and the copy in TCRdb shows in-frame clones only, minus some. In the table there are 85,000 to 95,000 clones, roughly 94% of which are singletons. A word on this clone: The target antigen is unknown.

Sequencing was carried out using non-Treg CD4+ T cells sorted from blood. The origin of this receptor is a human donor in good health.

As DNA, the CDR3 is TGCGCCAGCAGCTCCGACTGGGGAGAAGATACGCAGTATTTT. Protein: CASSSDWGEDTQYF. The chain carries TRBV5-1 and TRBJ2-3; D possibly corresponds to TRBD2 (5 bases). In germline, CDR1 is SGHRS, CDR2 YFSETQ. The ends were cut back, 3 bases at V and 5 bases at J, with 13 bases in the middle. CDR3 length: 14 amino acids. Full variable domain (outside the CDR3, taken from reference TRBV5-1 and TRBJ2-3): KAGVTQTPRYLIKTRGQQVTLSCSPISGHRSVSWYQQTPGQGLQFLFEYFSETQRNKGNFPGRFSGRQFSNSRSEMNVSTLELGDSALYLCASSSDWGEDTQYFGPGTRLTVL.